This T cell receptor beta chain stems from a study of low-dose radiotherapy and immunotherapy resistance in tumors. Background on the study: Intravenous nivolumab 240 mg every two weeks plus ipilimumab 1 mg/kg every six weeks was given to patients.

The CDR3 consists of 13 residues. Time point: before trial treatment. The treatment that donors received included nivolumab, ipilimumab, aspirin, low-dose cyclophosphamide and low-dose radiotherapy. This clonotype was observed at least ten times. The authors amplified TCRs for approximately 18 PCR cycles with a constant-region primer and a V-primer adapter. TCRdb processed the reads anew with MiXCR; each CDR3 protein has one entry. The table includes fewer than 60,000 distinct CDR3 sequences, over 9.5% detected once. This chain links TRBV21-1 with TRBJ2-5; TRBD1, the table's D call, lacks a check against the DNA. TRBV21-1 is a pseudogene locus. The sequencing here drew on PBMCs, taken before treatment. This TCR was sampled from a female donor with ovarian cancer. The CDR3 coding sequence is TGTGCCAGACCACCTGTGGTCAATGAGACCCAGTACTTC. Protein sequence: CARPPVVNETQYF.